A single sample is the source of the 10 T cell receptor beta chains below, sequenced in a study of control samples from healthy donors and cancer patients. The data were produced by immunoSEQ multiplex PCR, yet TCRdb's version contains in-frame clones alone and is incomplete. The table has 84,000 or so clones, 91% seen once. The sequenced material came from blood. The source of these receptors is a young man in good health.

J is TRBJ2-1 and V is TRBV20-1; 8 nucleotides line up with TRBD1. Germline-derived CDR1 and CDR2 are DFQATT and SNEGSKA (reference sequence). The CDR3 has 9 amino acids. The CDR3 nucleotides read TGCCGGACAGGGAATGAGCAGTTCTTC. This encodes CRTGNEQFF.

The chain couples TRBV28 to TRBJ1-6, with D uncertain. The CDR3 is made up of 16 amino acids. Trimming took off 7 bases at V and 7 bases at J, with 20 bases between the two ends. CDR1 and CDR2 (germline): MDHEN, SYDVKM. The DNA of the CDR3 is TGTGCCAGCACCACGGCAGATGGACGGAAAAATTCACCCCTCCACTTT. Protein product: CASTTADGRKNSPLHF. The complete variable domain, with remaining parts taken from reference TRBV28 and TRBJ1-6, reads DVKVTQSSRYLVKRTGEKVFLECVQDMDHENMFWYRQDPGLGLRLIYFSYDVKMKEKGDIPEGYSVSREKKERFSLILESASTNQTSMYLCASTTADGRKNSPLHFGNGTRLTVT.

The gene calls are TRBV2 and TRBJ1-5, with D possibly TRBD1 on 5 matching bases. The CDR3 contains 13 residues. V lost 6 bases to trimming and J lost 4 bases, with 10 bases between them. Germline V gene sequence: CDR1 SNHLY, CDR2 FYNNEI. CDR3 residues: CASSRDGNQPQHF. CDR3 nucleotides: TGTGCCAGCAGCCGGGACGGAAATCAGCCCCAGCATTTT. The full variable domain, completed using reference TRBV2 and TRBJ1-5, is EPEVTQTPSHQVTQMGQEVILRCVPISNHLYFYWYRQILGQKVEFLVSFYNNEISEKSEIFDDQFSVERPDGSNFTLKIRSTKLEDSAMYFCASSRDGNQPQHFGDGTRLSIL.

The chain is built from TRBV19 and TRBJ1-5; D ambiguous. Trimming left V 3 bases short and J 0 bases short, with 18 bases between. Germline V gene data show CDR1 as LNHDA and CDR2 as SQIVND (reference sequence). The CDR3 covers 18 residues. The CDR3 loop reads CASSISRLPLNSNQPQHF. The DNA for the CDR3 is TGTGCCAGTAGTATTTCACGACTGCCTCTTAATAGCAATCAGCCCCAGCATTTT.

V and J are TRBV3-1 (or the pseudogene TRBV3-2) and TRBJ1-5; D is unclear. Per the germline V gene, CDR1 is LGHDT and CDR2 is YNNKEL (reference sequence). CDR3 length equals 14 residues. V was pared by 0 bases and J by 4 bases, with 7 bases between. CDR3 region: CASSQDTMNQPQHF. The CDR3 DNA reads TGTGCCAGCAGCCAAGATACGATGAATCAGCCCCAGCATTTT.

The gene calls are TRBV30 and TRBJ1-3; D unresolved. This CDR3 spans 14 amino acids. Per germline, CDR1 GTSNPN and CDR2 SVGIG (reference sequence). Trimming cost V 2 bases and J 0 bases, with 8 bases left between them. DNA of the CDR3: TGTGCCTGGAGTTCCAGCCTCTCTGGAAACACCATATATTTT. Translated: CAWSSSLSGNTIYF. Full variable domain (outside the CDR3, taken from reference TRBV30 and TRBJ1-3): SQTIHQWPATLVQPVGSPLSLECTVEGTSNPNLYWYRQAAGRGLQLLFYSVGIGQISSEVPQNLSASRPQDRQFILSSKKLLLSDSGFYLCAWSSSLSGNTIYFGEGSWLTVV.

The gene calls are TRBV5-4 and TRBJ2-1; D perhaps matches TRBD2 (7 bases). Looked up from germline, CDR1 is SGHNT and CDR2 is YYREEE (reference sequence). The CDR3 is 19 amino acids. V dropped 1 base and J dropped 4 bases, with 24 bases sitting between them. CDR3 nucleotide sequence: TGTGCCAGCAGCTTGTCCCCCGGTGGGGGGGCAACAGAGTACAATGAGCAGTTCTTC. Protein sequence: CASSLSPGGGATEYNEQFF.

V gene TRBV27 combines with J gene TRBJ2-1, with 7 bases lining up with TRBD1. Germline V CDR1 and CDR2: MNHEY, SMNVEV (reference sequence). The ends lost 7 bases at V and 5 bases at J; junction bases unmatched: 5. This CDR3 region has 13 residues. The CDR3 sequence: CASTRGQNNEQFF. Written as DNA, the CDR3 is TGTGCCAGCACGAGGGGACAGAACAATGAGCAGTTCTTC.

The V gene is TRBV6-5, the J gene TRBJ1-2, with D uncertain. The germline V gene has CDR1 MNHEY and CDR2 SVGAGI. V was pared by 8 bases and J by 6 bases, with 13 bases between. CDR3 length: 12 amino acids. The CDR3 sequence: CASYFIPDGYTF. The CDR3 DNA reads as TGTGCCAGCTATTTTATACCAGATGGCTACACCTTC.

The rearrangement uses TRBV6-6 and TRBJ1-1; no clear D gene. This CDR3 region has 15 residues. Germline V gene data show CDR1 as MNHNY and CDR2 as SVGAGI (reference sequence). V lost 0 bases and J lost 0, with 8 bases in between. CDR3 loop: CASSYSRAMNTEAFF. The CDR3 nucleotides are TGTGCCAGCAGTTACTCGAGGGCTATGAACACTGAAGCTTTCTTT.